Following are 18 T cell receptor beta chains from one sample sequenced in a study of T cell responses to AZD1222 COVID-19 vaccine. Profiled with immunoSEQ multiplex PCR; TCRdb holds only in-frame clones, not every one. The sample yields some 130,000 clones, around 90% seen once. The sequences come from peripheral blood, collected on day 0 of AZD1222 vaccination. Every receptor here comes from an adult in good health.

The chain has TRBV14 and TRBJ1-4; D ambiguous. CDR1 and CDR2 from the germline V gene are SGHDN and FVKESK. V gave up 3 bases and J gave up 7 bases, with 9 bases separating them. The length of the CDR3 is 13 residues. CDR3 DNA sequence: TGTGCCAGCAGCCAGGGGAGGCGTGAAAAACTGTTTTTT. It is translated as CASSQGRREKLFF. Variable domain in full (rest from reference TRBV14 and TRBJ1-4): EAGVTQFPSHSVIEKGQTVTLRCDPISGHDNLYWYRRVMGKEIKFLLHFVKESKQDESGMPNNRFLAERTGGTYSTLKVQPAELEDSGVYFCASSQGRREKLFFGSGTQLSVL.

CDR3: CASSSLYQETQYF. The CDR3 coding sequence is TGTGCCAGCAGCTCACTCTACCAAGAGACCCAGTACTTC. The chain employs TRBV5-6 and TRBJ2-5; no definite D call. From germline, CDR1 is SGHDT and CDR2 YYEEEE. The V gene lost 3 bases and the J gene lost 0 bases, with 6 bases spanning the gap. The CDR3 consists of 13 residues.

The CDR3 sequence: CASSIELMGSWPQHF. The CDR3 DNA reads as TGTGCCAGTAGTATAGAATTGATGGGGTCGTGGCCCCAGCATTTT. The chain uses TRBV19 and TRBJ1-5; unclear D gene. The CDR3 totals 15 residues. The germline V and J ends were trimmed by 0 bases and 9 bases, with 15 bases remaining between them. The germline CDR1 and CDR2 sequences are LNHDA and SQIVND (reference sequence).

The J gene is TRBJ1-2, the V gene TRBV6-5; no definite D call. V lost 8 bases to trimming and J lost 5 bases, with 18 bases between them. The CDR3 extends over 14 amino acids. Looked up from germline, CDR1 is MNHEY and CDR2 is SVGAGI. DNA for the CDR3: TGTGCCAGCGGCCCCCCCCAAGAGACGTATGGCTACACCTTC. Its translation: CASGPPQETYGYTF.

CDR3 sequence (DNA): TGTGCCAGCAGTTCACAGGGTATGCGAACGTACGAGCAGTACTTC. Translated, it gives CASSSQGMRTYEQYF. V gene TRBV6-5 combines with J gene TRBJ2-7; possible D gene TRBD1, 6 bases. Germline V lookup: CDR1 MNHEY, CDR2 SVGAGI. CDR3 length: 15 residues. The V gene lost 4 bases and the J gene lost 4 bases, with 17 bases spanning the gap.

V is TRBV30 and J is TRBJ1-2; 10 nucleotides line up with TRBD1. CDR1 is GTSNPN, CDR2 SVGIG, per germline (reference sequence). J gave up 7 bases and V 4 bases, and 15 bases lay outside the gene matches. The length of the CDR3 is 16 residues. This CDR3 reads CAWNLVPGQGVGGYTF. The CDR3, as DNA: TGTGCCTGGAATTTAGTACCAGGACAGGGGGTGGGTGGCTACACCTTC.

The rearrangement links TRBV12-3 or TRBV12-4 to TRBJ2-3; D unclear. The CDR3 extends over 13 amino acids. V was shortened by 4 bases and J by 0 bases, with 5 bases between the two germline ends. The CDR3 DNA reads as TGTGCCAGCAGTTCTTTTAGCACAGATACGCAGTATTTT. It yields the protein CASSSFSTDTQYF.

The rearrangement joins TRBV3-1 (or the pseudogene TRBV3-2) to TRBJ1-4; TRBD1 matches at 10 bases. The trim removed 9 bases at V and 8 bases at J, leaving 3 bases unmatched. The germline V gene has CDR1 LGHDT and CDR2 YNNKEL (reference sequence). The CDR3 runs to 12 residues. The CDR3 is CASGTGAEKLFF. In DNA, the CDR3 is TGTGCCAGTGGGACAGGGGCCGAAAAACTGTTTTTT.

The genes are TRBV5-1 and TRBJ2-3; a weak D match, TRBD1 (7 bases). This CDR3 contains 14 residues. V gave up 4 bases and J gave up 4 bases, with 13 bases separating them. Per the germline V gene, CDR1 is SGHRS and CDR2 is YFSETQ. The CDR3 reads CASSPRRGPDTQYF. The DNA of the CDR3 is TGCGCCAGCAGCCCCCGGAGGGGGCCAGATACGCAGTATTTT.

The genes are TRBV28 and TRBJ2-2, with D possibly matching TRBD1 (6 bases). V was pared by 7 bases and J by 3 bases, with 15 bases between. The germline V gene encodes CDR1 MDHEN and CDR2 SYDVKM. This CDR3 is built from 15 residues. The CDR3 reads CASTMGDTYTGELFF. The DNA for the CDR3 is TGTGCCAGCACGATGGGGGACACTTACACCGGGGAGCTGTTTTTT.

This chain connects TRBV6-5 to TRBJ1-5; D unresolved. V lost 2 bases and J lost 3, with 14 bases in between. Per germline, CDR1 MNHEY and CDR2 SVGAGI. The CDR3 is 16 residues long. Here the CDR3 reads CASSYREPTYNQPQHF. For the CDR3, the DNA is TGTGCCAGCAGTTACCGGGAACCTACGTACAATCAGCCCCAGCATTTT.

CDR3 nucleotides: TGCGCCAGCAGCCAAGAAATCTTACAGGGGATCACCGGGGAGCTGTTTTTT. It codes for CASSQEILQGITGELFF. This sequence joins TRBV4-1 and TRBJ2-2; 7 bases align to TRBD1. The CDR3 consists of 17 residues. V lost 0 bases to trimming and J lost 4 bases; unmatched junction nucleotides: 8. Germline V CDR1 and CDR2: MGHRA, YSYEKL.

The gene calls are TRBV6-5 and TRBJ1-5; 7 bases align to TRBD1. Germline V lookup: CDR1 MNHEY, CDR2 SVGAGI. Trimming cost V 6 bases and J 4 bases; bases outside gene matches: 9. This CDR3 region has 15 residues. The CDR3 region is CASSTGTAKNQPQHF. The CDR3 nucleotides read TGTGCCAGCAGCACCGGGACAGCGAAGAATCAGCCCCAGCATTTT.

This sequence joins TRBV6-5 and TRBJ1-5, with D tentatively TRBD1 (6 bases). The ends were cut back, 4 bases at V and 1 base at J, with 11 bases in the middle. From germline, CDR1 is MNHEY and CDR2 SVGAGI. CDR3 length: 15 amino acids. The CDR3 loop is CASSLWGQSNQPQHF. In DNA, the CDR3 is TGTGCCAGCAGTTTGTGGGGGCAGAGCAATCAGCCCCAGCATTTT.

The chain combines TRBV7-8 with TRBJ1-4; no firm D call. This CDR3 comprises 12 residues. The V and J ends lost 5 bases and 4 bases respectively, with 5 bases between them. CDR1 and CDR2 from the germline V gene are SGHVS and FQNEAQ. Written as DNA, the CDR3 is TGTGCCAGCAGCCTCCTTAATGAAAAACTGTTTTTT. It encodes CASSLLNEKLFF.

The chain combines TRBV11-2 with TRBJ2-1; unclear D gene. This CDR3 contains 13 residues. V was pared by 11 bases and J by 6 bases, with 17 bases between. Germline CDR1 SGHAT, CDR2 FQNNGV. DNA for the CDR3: TGTGCCTCCAAGATGACCTCATTCAATGAGCAGTTCTTC. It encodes CASKMTSFNEQFF. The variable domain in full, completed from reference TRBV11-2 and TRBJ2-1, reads EAGVAQSPRYKIIEKRQSVAFWCNPISGHATLYWYQQILGQGPKLLIQFQNNGVVDDSQLPKDRFSAERLKGVDSTLKIQPAKLEDSAVYLCASKMTSFNEQFFGPGTRLTVL.

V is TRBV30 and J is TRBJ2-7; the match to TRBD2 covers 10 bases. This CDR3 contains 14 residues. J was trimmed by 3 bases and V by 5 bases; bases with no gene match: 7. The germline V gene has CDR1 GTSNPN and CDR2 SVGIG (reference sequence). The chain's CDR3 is CAWRRLAGHYEQYF. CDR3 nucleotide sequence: TGTGCCTGGCGCAGACTAGCGGGCCACTACGAGCAGTACTTC. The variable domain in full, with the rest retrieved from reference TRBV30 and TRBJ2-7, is SQTIHQWPATLVQPVGSPLSLECTVEGTSNPNLYWYRQAAGRGLQLLFYSVGIGQISSEVPQNLSASRPQDRQFILSSKKLLLSDSGFYLCAWRRLAGHYEQYFGPGTRLTVT.

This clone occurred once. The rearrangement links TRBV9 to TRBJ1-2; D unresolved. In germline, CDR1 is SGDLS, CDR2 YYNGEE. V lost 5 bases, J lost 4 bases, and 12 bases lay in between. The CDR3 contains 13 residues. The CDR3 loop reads CASSGFRVYGYTF. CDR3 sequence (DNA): TGTGCCAGCAGTGGTTTCCGAGTCTATGGCTACACCTTC.